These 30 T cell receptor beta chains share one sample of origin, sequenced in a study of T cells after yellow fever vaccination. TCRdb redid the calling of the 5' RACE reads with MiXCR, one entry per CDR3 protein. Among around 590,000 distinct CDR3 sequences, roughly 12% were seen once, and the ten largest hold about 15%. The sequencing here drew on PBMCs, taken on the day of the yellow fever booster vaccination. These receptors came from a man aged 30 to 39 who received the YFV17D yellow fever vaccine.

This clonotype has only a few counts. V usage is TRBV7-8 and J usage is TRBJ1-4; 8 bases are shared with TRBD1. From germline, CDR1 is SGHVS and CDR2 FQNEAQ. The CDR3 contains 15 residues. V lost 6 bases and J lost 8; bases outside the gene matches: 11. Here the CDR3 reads CASSLYRQGREKLFF. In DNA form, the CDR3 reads TGTGCCAGCAGTCTGTACCGACAGGGGCGGGAAAAACTGTTTTTT.

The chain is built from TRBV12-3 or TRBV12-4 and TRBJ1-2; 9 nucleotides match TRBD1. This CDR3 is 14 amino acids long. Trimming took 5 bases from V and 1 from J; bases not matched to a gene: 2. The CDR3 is CASSTGQGNYGYTF. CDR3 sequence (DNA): TGTGCCAGCAGTACGGGACAGGGTAACTATGGCTACACCTTC.

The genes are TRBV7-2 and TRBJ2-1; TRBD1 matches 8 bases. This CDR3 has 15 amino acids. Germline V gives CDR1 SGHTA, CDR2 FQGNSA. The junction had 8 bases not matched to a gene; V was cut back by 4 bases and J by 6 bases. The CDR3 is CASSYIPGTGNEQFF. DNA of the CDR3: TGTGCCAGCAGCTACATCCCCGGGACAGGCAATGAGCAGTTCTTC.

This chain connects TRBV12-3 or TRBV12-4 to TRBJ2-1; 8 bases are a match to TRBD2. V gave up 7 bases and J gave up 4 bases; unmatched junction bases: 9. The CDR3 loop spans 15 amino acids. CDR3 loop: CASKLGTSLYNEQFF. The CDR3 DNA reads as TGTGCCAGCAAGCTCGGGACTAGTCTTTACAATGAGCAGTTCTTC.

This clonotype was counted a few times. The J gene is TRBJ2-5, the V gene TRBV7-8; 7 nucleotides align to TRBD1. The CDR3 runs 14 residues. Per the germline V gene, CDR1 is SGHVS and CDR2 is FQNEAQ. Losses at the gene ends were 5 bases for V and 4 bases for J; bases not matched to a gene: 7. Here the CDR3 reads CASSPYRDRETQYF. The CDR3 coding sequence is TGTGCCAGCAGCCCATACAGGGACAGAGAGACCCAGTACTTC. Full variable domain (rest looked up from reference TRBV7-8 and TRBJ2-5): GAGVSQSPRYKVAKRGQDVALRCDPISGHVSLFWYQQALGQGPEFLTYFQNEAQLDKSGLPSDRFFAERPEGSVSTLKIQRTQQEDSAVYLCASSPYRDRETQYFGPGTRLLVL.

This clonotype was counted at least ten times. As DNA, the CDR3 is TGCGCCAGTTCGCCTGATAGGACCCAGTACTTC. This translates into CASSPDRTQYF. This rearrangement joins TRBV5-1 to TRBJ2-5; D gene ambiguous. V lost 8 bases to trimming and J lost 7 bases, with 12 bases between them. There are 11 residues in the CDR3. Germline CDR1 is SGHRS and CDR2 is YFSETQ. Full variable domain (remainder filled in from reference TRBV5-1 and TRBJ2-5): KAGVTQTPRYLIKTRGQQVTLSCSPISGHRSVSWYQQTPGQGLQFLFEYFSETQRNKGNFPGRFSGRQFSNSRSEMNVSTLELGDSALYLCASSPDRTQYFGPGTRLLVL.

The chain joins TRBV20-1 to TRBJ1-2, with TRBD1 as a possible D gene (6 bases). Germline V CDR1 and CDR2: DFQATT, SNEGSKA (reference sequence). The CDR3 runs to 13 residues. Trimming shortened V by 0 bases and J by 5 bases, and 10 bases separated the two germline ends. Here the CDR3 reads CSAREQGKYGYTF. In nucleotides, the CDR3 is TGCAGTGCTAGAGAACAGGGAAAGTATGGCTACACCTTC.

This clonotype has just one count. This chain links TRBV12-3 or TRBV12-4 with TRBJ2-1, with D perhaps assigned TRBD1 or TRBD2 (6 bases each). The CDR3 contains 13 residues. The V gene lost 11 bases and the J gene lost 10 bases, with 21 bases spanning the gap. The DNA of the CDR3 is TGTGCCGGGGGGCGTTCGGGAAGTTGGGAGCAGTTCTTC. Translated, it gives CAGGRSGSWEQFF.

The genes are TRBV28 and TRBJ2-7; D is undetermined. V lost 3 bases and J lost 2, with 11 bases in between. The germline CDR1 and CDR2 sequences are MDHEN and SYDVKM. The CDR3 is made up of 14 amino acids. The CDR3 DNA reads TGTGCCAGCAGTTTCCCCCAACCTCCCTACGAGCAGTACTTC. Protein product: CASSFPQPPYEQYF.

DNA of the CDR3: TGCAGTGCTAGAAGGGCCACGGGCGGGGATGAGCAGTTCTTC. It is translated as CSARRATGGDEQFF. This chain joins TRBV20-1 and TRBJ2-1; a possible D gene is TRBD2 (6 bases). V was clipped by 2 bases and J by 8 bases, with 16 bases between them. This CDR3 spans 14 amino acids. The germline gives CDR1 DFQATT, CDR2 SNEGSKA (reference sequence).

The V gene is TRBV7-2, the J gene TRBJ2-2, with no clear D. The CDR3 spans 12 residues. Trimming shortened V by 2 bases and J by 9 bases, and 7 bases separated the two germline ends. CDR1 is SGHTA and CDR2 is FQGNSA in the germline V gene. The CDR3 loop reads CASSLWVRELFF. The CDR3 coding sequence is TGTGCCAGCAGCTTATGGGTCCGGGAGCTGTTTTTT.

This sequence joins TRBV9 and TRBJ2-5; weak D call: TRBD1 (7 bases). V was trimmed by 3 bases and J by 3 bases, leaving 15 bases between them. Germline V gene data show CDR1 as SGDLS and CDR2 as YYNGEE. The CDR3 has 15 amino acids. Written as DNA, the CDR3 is TGTGCCAGCAGCGCCCGGGGGACAGTTGAAGAGACCCAGTACTTC. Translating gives CASSARGTVEETQYF. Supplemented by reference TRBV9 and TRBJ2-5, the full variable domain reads DSGVTQTPKHLITATGQRVTLRCSPRSGDLSVYWYQQSLDQGLQFLIQYYNGEERAKGNILERFSAQQFPDLHSELNLSSLELGDSALYFCASSARGTVEETQYFGPGTRLLVL.

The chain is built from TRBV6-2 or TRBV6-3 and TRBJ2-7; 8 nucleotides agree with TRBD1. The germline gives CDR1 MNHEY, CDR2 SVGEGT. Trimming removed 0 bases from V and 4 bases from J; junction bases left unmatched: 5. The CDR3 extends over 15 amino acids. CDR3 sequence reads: CASSYSTQGAYEQYF. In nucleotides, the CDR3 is TGTGCCAGCAGTTACTCGACGCAGGGGGCTTACGAGCAGTACTTC.

CDR3: CASRRTATDTQYF. The CDR3 DNA reads as TGTGCCAGCAGACGTACGGCGACAGATACGCAGTATTTT. This chain uses TRBV27 with TRBJ2-3; no firm D call. Looked up from germline, CDR1 is MNHEY and CDR2 is SMNVEV (reference sequence). V lost 6 bases, J lost 3 bases, and 10 bases lay in between. This CDR3 spans 13 amino acids.

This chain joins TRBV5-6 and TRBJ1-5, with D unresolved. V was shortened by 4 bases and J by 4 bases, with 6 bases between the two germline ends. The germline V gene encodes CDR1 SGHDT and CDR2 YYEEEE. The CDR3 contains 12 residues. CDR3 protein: CASSTQNQPQHF. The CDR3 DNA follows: TGTGCCAGCAGCACTCAGAATCAGCCCCAGCATTTT. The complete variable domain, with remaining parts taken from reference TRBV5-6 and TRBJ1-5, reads DAGVTQSPTHLIKTRGQQVTLRCSPKSGHDTVSWYQQALGQGPQFIFQYYEEEERQRGNFPDRFSGHQFPNYSSELNVNALLLGDSALYLCASSTQNQPQHFGDGTRLSIL.

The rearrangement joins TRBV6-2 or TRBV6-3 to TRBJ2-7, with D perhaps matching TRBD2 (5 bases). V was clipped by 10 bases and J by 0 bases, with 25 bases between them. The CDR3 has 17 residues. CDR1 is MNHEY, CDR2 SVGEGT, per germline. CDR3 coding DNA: TGTGCCACCCGCACCAATCCGGGAACACTCTACTCCTACGAGCAGTACTTC. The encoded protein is CATRTNPGTLYSYEQYF.

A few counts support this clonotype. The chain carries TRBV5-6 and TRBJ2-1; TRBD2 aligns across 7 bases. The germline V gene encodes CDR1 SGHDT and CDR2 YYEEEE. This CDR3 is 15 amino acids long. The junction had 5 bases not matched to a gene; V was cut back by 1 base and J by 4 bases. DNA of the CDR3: TGTGCCAGCAGCTTGCTAGCGGCTCCTTACAATGAGCAGTTCTTC. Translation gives CASSLLAAPYNEQFF.

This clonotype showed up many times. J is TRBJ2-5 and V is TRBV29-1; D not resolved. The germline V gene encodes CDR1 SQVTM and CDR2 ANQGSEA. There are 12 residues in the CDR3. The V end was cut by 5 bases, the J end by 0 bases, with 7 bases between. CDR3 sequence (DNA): TGCAGCGTTTTCGTATACCAAGAGACCCAGTACTTC. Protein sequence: CSVFVYQETQYF.

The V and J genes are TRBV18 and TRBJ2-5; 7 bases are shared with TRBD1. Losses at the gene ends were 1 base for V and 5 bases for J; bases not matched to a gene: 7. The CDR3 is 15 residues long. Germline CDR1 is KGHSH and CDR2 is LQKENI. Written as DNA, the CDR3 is TGTGCCAGCTCACCACAGGGGGCATTGAGGGAGACCCAGTACTTC. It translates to CASSPQGALRETQYF.

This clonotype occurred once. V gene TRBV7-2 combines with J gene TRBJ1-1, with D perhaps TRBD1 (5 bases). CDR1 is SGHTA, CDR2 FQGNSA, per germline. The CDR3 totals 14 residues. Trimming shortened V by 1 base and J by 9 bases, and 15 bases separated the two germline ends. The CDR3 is CASSLGVRGFKAFF. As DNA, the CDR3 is TGTGCCAGCAGCTTAGGGGTACGGGGCTTTAAAGCTTTCTTT.

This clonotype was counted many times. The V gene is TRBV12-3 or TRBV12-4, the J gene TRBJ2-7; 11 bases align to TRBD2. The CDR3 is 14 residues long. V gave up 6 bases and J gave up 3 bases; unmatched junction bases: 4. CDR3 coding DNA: TGTGCCAGCAGACTGACTAGCGGGAACTACGAGCAGTACTTC. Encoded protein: CASRLTSGNYEQYF.

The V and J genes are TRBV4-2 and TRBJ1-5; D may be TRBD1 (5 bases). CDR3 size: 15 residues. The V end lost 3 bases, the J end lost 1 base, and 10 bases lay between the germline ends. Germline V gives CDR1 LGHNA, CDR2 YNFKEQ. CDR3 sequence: CASSHPGGSNQPQHF. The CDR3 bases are TGTGCCAGCAGCCACCCCGGGGGGAGCAATCAGCCCCAGCATTTT.

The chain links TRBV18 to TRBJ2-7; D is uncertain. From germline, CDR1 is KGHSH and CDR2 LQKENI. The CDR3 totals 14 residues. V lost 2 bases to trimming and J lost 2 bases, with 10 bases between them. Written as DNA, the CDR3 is TGTGCCAGCTCACCATCCTCGGACGCCTACGAGCAGTACTTC. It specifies CASSPSSDAYEQYF.

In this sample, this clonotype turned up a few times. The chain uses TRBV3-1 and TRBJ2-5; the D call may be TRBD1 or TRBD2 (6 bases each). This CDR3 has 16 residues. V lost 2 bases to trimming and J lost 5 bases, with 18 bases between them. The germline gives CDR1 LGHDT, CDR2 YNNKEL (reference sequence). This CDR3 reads CASSQPGLPRGETQYF. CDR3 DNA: TGTGCCAGCAGCCAACCAGGACTACCAAGGGGGGAGACCCAGTACTTC.

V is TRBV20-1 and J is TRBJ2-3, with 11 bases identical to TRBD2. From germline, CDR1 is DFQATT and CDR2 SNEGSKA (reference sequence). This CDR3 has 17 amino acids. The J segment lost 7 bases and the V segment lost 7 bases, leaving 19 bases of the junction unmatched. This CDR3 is CSGAAHRLGLAGYTQYF. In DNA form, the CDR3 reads TGCAGTGGAGCGGCCCATCGCCTTGGACTAGCGGGTTATACGCAGTATTTT.

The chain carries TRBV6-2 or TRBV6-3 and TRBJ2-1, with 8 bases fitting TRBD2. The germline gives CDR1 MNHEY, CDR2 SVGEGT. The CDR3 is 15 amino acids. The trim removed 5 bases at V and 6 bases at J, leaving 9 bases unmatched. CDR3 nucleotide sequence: TGTGCCAGCAGTCCCGGGACTAGGATCCTCAATGAGCAGTTCTTC. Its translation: CASSPGTRILNEQFF.

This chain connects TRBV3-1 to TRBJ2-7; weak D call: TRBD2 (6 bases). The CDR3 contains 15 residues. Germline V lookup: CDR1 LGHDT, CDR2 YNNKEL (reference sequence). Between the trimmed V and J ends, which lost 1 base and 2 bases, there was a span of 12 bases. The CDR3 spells CASSQVFTGAYEQYF. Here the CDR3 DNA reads TGTGCCAGCAGCCAAGTTTTTACGGGGGCCTACGAGCAGTACTTC.

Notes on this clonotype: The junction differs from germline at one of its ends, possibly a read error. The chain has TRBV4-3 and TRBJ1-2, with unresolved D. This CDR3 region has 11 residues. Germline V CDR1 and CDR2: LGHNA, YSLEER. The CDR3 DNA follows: TGCGCCAGCGGCCAAGGGATGAGCTACACCTTC. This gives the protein CASGQGMSYTF.

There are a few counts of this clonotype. The DNA for the CDR3 is TGTGCCAGCCGAGGCGGGACGTCAGCCTCTGAGCAGTTCTTC. As protein: CASRGGTSASEQFF. The J gene is TRBJ2-1, the V gene TRBV10-3, with a tentative D call TRBD2 (6 bases). Per the germline V gene, CDR1 is ENHRY and CDR2 is SYGVKD. Trimming took off 10 bases at V and 9 bases at J, with 22 bases between the two ends. The CDR3 spans 14 residues.

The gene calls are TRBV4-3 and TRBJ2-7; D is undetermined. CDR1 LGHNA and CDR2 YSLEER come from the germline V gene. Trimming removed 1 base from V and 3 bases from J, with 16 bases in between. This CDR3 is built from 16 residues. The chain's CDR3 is CASSQVPGLPHYEQYF. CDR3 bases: TGCGCCAGCAGCCAAGTTCCGGGTCTCCCCCACTACGAGCAGTACTTC.